Each of the 8 T cell receptor beta chains below was sequenced from the same sample in a study of cytomegalovirus exposure and HLA in healthy donors (dated by TCRdb to about 2017). Library creation used the immunoSEQ multiplex PCR assay. For the multiplex PCR, a mixture combining 60 forward primers for TCR Vbeta segments and 13 reverse primers for TCR Jbeta segments was used. Imported from immuneACCESS, the table was reduced by TCRdb to in-frame sequences with V and J called. These copies leave out some clones; in studies compared against another copy, an unresolved V gene accounts for under half, and the cause of the remainder is not known. This sample has about 160,000 clones in its table, and about four fifths of those were observed once. The ten largest make up approximately 4.8% of the sample. The sequencing sample was made of PBMCs. The receptors stem from a man aged 25-45 years in good health and CMV-seronegative.

The CDR3 DNA sequence: TGTGCCAGCAGCTTAGGGCCAGGCTACGAGCAGTACTTC. This translates into CASSLGPGYEQYF. The rearrangement links TRBV11-3 to TRBJ2-7; D unclear. V gave up 1 base and J gave up 3 bases, with 7 bases separating them. The CDR3 length is 13 residues. The germline gives CDR1 SGHNT, CDR2 YENEEA.

The rearrangement uses TRBV5-1 and TRBJ2-2; 9 nucleotides line up with TRBD2. The CDR3 extends over 15 amino acids. The J segment lost 4 bases and the V segment lost 4 bases, leaving 5 bases of the junction unmatched. CDR1 and CDR2 (germline): SGHRS, YFSETQ. The DNA for the CDR3 is TGCGCCAGCAGCCCGCGGGGGGGGGCCACCGGGGAGCTGTTTTTT. It specifies CASSPRGGATGELFF.

The genes are TRBV9 and TRBJ1-2, with 10 bases lining up with TRBD1. Germline V gene sequence: CDR1 SGDLS, CDR2 YYNGEE. Trimming at V came to 4 bases and at J to 4 bases, leaving 4 bases not matched to a gene. There are 14 residues in the CDR3. The CDR3 here is CASSSGTGVYGYTF. DNA of the CDR3: TGTGCCAGCAGCTCCGGGACAGGGGTCTATGGCTACACCTTC. Filled out from reference TRBV9 and TRBJ1-2, the complete variable domain reads DSGVTQTPKHLITATGQRVTLRCSPRSGDLSVYWYQQSLDQGLQFLIQYYNGEERAKGNILERFSAQQFPDLHSELNLSSLELGDSALYFCASSSGTGVYGYTFGSGTRLTVV.

This clone was seen more than once but under ten times. This chain joins TRBV30 and TRBJ1-1, with D possibly matching TRBD1 (6 bases). The V end was cut by 5 bases, the J end by 4 bases, with 23 bases between. From germline, CDR1 is GTSNPN and CDR2 SVGIG (reference sequence). There are 16 residues in the CDR3. This chain's CDR3 is CAWDDLLGHLGTEAFF. The CDR3 nucleotides are TGTGCCTGGGACGACCTCCTGGGACATCTAGGCACTGAAGCTTTCTTT.

This clone has just one count. J is TRBJ1-5 and V is TRBV28; 9 nucleotides line up with TRBD1. The CDR3 loop spans 19 amino acids. Germline assignment: CDR1 MDHEN and CDR2 SYDVKM. The junction had 21 bases not matched to a gene; V was cut back by 6 bases and J by 6 bases. CDR3 nucleotides: TGTGCCAGCAGGCCTCCCGGGACAGGGATACTGGGCATAAGTCAGCCCCAGCATTTT. Amino acids: CASRPPGTGILGISQPQHF.

J is TRBJ1-6 and V is TRBV7-9; no reliable D call. Germline CDR1 is SEHNR and CDR2 is FQNEAQ (reference sequence). The CDR3 contains 15 residues. Between the trimmed V and J ends, which lost 1 base and 11 bases, there was a span of 15 bases. CDR3 protein: CASSLDNGSLAPLHF. CDR3 coding DNA: TGTGCCAGCAGCTTAGATAACGGTTCTTTGGCACCCCTCCACTTT.

Written as DNA, the CDR3 is TGTGCCAGCAGCGTAGAAAAAGGGAGTAATTCACCCCTCCACTTT. It yields the protein CASSVEKGSNSPLHF. The J gene is TRBJ1-6, the V gene TRBV9, with unresolved D. The ends were cut back, 0 bases at V and 6 bases at J, with 10 bases in the middle. Germline CDR1 and CDR2: SGDLS and YYNGEE. CDR3 length: 15 residues. The variable domain in full, with the rest retrieved from reference TRBV9 and TRBJ1-6, is DSGVTQTPKHLITATGQRVTLRCSPRSGDLSVYWYQQSLDQGLQFLIQYYNGEERAKGNILERFSAQQFPDLHSELNLSSLELGDSALYFCASSVEKGSNSPLHFGNGTRLTVT.

The CDR3 loop is CATLKGPGTEAFF. CDR3 sequence (DNA): TGTGCCACCTTAAAAGGTCCGGGGACTGAAGCTTTCTTT. V usage is TRBV19 and J usage is TRBJ1-1; D remains unclear. CDR1 and CDR2 from the germline V gene are LNHDA and SQIVND (reference sequence). V lost 10 bases to trimming and J lost 5 bases, with 17 bases between them. The CDR3 sequence is 13 residues long.